This T cell receptor beta chain was found in a study of CD8 T cells in Susac syndrome. Study details: At blood draw, Susac syndrome patients were therapy-naive, on corticosteroids, or on intravenous immunoglobulin alone. Study observations and caveats: Acknowledgment was made by the study that its TCR sequencing and HLA analysis involved a relatively small number of individuals.

Comment on this clonotype: Antigen: not known.

After extraction with the RNeasy kit, roughly 0.5 to 1 ug of the RNA was reverse transcribed using random hexamers. Coverage of TCR beta CDR3 amplification by immunoSEQ multiplex PCR extended to 54 Vbeta and 13 Jbeta. TCRdb re-derived calls from the immunoSEQ multiplex PCR reads in MiXCR, one entry per CDR3 protein. The sample has 75,000 to 100,000 distinct CDR3 sequences, about 94% seen once. The sequenced sample was CD8+ T cells from PBMCs. The source of this sequence is a human donor with Susac syndrome.

The CDR3 reads CASSSTAGQPTGELFF. The CDR3 DNA reads as TGCGCCAGCAGCTCCACAGCGGGGCAACCCACCGGGGAGCTGTTTTTT. The J gene is TRBJ2-2, the V gene TRBV5-1, with 7 positions matching TRBD2. CDR3 length: 16 residues. V was clipped by 3 bases and J by 4 bases; unmatched bases: 9. CDR1 is SGHRS, CDR2 YFSETQ, per germline.